The clone carrying this T cell receptor (beta chain) was seen more than once but under ten times. These data are taken from a study of CD8 T cells in ankylosing spondylitis. MiXCR, run by TCRdb on the 5' RACE reads, gives a single entry per CDR3 protein. Counted here are 200,000 or so distinct CDR3 sequences, 10% to 15% occurring once; the ten biggest clones make up 11%. Sample: blood, either unsorted or a sorted T cell fraction (not recorded which). The origin of this receptor is a female donor with ankylosing spondylitis or in good health (not recorded which).

The CDR3 DNA sequence: TGTGCCAGCAGCCGCGGTGGTAGCGGGTTAATCTACGAGCAGTACTTC. Encoded protein: CASSRGGSGLIYEQYF. This chain connects TRBV11-2 to TRBJ2-7; 7 bases are shared with TRBD2. Germline values: CDR1 SGHAT, CDR2 FQNNGV. With 5 bases clipped from V and 3 bases from J, the junction kept 13 bases outside the gene matches. CDR3 size: 16 residues.